Each of the 19 T cell receptor beta chains below was sequenced from the same sample in a study of T-cell memory formation after mild COVID-19. MiXCR, run by TCRdb on the 5' RACE reads, gives a single entry per CDR3 protein. This table has about 140,000 distinct CDR3 sequences, 25% appearing once. Material for sequencing was PBMCs or a T cell subset sorted from them (not recorded which). The receptors were gathered from an adult woman who had mild COVID-19 (a few samples of this study predate the infection). Cell type and time point are not known.

This clonotype was observed a few times. V gene TRBV7-9 combines with J gene TRBJ1-6; the match to TRBD1 covers 7 bases. The germline V gene has CDR1 SEHNR and CDR2 FQNEAQ (reference sequence). Trimming cost V 0 bases and J 7 bases; bases outside gene matches: 9. CDR3 length equals 17 residues. CDR3 region: CASSLATAMGQNSPLHF. The CDR3, as DNA: TGTGCCAGCAGCTTAGCGACAGCCATGGGACAGAATTCACCCCTCCACTTT.

The chain combines TRBV4-2 with TRBJ1-1; weak D call: TRBD1 (6 bases). Germline values: CDR1 LGHNA, CDR2 YNFKEQ. Trimming pared 4 bases from V and 10 bases from J, leaving 10 bases between. The CDR3 is 11 amino acids. The CDR3 loop is CASSLGGAAFF. The CDR3 nucleotides read TGTGCCAGCAGCCTGGGGGGGGCAGCTTTCTTT.

This clonotype turned up a few times. This chain joins TRBV6-5 and TRBJ1-2; weak D call: TRBD1 (6 bases). The CDR3 totals 14 residues. Germline loops: CDR1 MNHEY, CDR2 SVGAGI. The V gene lost 5 bases and the J gene lost 7 bases, with 17 bases spanning the gap. The CDR3: CASSDDRHQGGYTF. The CDR3 nucleotides are TGTGCCAGCAGTGACGACAGGCATCAGGGTGGCTACACCTTC.

This chain links TRBV29-1 with TRBJ2-6; D not certain. In germline, CDR1 is SQVTM, CDR2 ANQGSEA. Trimming left V 4 bases short and J 0 bases short, with 10 bases between. The CDR3 loop spans 15 amino acids. CDR3 amino acids: CSVVFGSSGANVLTF. CDR3 DNA: TGCAGCGTTGTGTTCGGCAGCTCTGGGGCCAACGTCCTGACTTTC.

The chain uses TRBV5-1 and TRBJ2-7; 7 bases fit TRBD1. Germline CDR1 reads SGHRS; CDR2 reads YFSETQ. J gave up 2 bases and V 0 bases, and 8 bases lay outside the gene matches. The CDR3 has 16 residues. In DNA, the CDR3 is TGCGCCAGCAGCTTGGAGCCGGGACAGACTCCCTACGAGCAGTACTTC. Translation gives CASSLEPGQTPYEQYF.

The count of this clonotype is one. The CDR3 sequence is CASLGDKNTEAFF. The CDR3 DNA sequence: TGTGCCAGCTTGGGGGACAAGAACACTGAAGCTTTCTTT. The gene calls are TRBV19 and TRBJ1-1; perhaps TRBD1 as D (6 bases). V gave up 9 bases and J gave up 1 base, with 12 bases separating them. There are 13 residues in the CDR3. CDR1 and CDR2 from the germline V gene are LNHDA and SQIVND (reference sequence).

In this sample, this clonotype turned up a few times. The chain joins TRBV6-2 or TRBV6-3 to TRBJ2-7, with D tentatively TRBD1 or TRBD2 (6 bases each). The CDR3 is 14 residues long. The V end lost 2 bases, the J end lost 2 bases, and 10 bases lay between the germline ends. CDR1 is MNHEY and CDR2 is SVGEGT in the germline V gene. CDR3 nucleotides: TGTGCCAGCAGTTACCCGGGGGCAGCCTACGAGCAGTACTTC. This codes for CASSYPGAAYEQYF.

The chain recombines TRBV9 with TRBJ1-1; D remains ambiguous. This CDR3 has 13 residues. The V gene lost 5 bases and the J gene lost 3 bases, with 11 bases spanning the gap. Germline-derived CDR1 and CDR2 are SGDLS and YYNGEE. The CDR3 bases are TGTGCCAGCAGTCGTAATCCGGACACTGAAGCTTTCTTT. This gives the protein CASSRNPDTEAFF.

This clonotype showed up just a few times. Germline and junction disagree at one end, which may indicate a read error. The chain links TRBV11-2 to TRBJ1-2; D call uncertain. Germline V gene data show CDR1 as SGHAT and CDR2 as FQNNGV. This CDR3 spans 11 amino acids. In nucleotides, the CDR3 is TGTGCCAGCAGCCTAGACTATGGCTACACCTTC. Translated: CASSLDYGYTF. The full variable domain, rest sourced from reference TRBV11-2 and TRBJ1-2, is EAGVAQSPRYKIIEKRQSVAFWCNPISGHATLYWYQQILGQGPKLLIQFQNNGVVDDSQLPKDRFSAERLKGVDSTLKIQPAKLEDSAVYLCASSLDYGYTFGSGTRLTVV.

This clonotype turned up a few times. The V gene is TRBV12-3 or TRBV12-4, the J gene TRBJ2-2; D is unclear. This CDR3 region has 12 residues. V was shortened by 5 bases and J by 5 bases, with 6 bases between the two germline ends. The CDR3 DNA follows: TGTGCCAGCAGTATAACAACCGGGGAGCTGTTTTTT. It specifies CASSITTGELFF.

This clonotype was counted only a few times. V gene TRBV5-6 combines with J gene TRBJ2-7; D possibly corresponds to TRBD1 (5 bases). Between the trimmed V and J ends, which lost 3 bases and 3 bases, there was a span of 10 bases. CDR1 is SGHDT, CDR2 YYEEEE, per germline. The CDR3 contains 13 residues. The CDR3 protein is CASSYGHRYEQYF. For the CDR3, the DNA is TGTGCCAGCAGCTACGGACATCGCTACGAGCAGTACTTC. Filled out from reference TRBV5-6 and TRBJ2-7, the complete variable domain reads DAGVTQSPTHLIKTRGQQVTLRCSPKSGHDTVSWYQQALGQGPQFIFQYYEEEERQRGNFPDRFSGHQFPNYSSELNVNALLLGDSALYLCASSYGHRYEQYFGPGTRLTVT.

V gene TRBV29-1 combines with J gene TRBJ2-3; TRBD1 matches 12 bases. This CDR3 is 16 amino acids long. V trimming: 7 bases; J trimming: 4 bases; junction bases outside the gene matches: 12. Per germline, CDR1 SQVTM and CDR2 ANQGSEA. CDR3 coding DNA: TGCAGCGGGGAGGGGGACAGGGGGCCAGTTGCAGATACGCAGTATTTT. This codes for CSGEGDRGPVADTQYF.

This clonotype occurred a few times. The chain links TRBV9 to TRBJ2-7; unclear D gene. Trimming removed 3 bases from V and 2 bases from J, with 9 bases in between. The germline gives CDR1 SGDLS, CDR2 YYNGEE. There are 13 residues in the CDR3. The CDR3 bases are TGTGCCAGCAGCGCCGCAGACCCCTACGAGCAGTACTTC. It translates to CASSAADPYEQYF.

The table lists this clonotype with a count of one. The chain carries TRBV19 and TRBJ2-3; D might be TRBD2 (6 bases). Germline CDR1 reads LNHDA; CDR2 reads SQIVND (reference sequence). Trimming took off 5 bases at V and 4 bases at J, with 13 bases between the two ends. There are 14 residues in the CDR3. In DNA, the CDR3 is TGTGCCAGTAGTTTAGCTAGCGCGGCAGATACGCAGTATTTT. This gives the protein CASSLASAADTQYF.

CDR3 nucleotides: TGTGCCAGCAGCGTCATGTTAAACACTGAAGCTTTCTTT. Translation gives CASSVMLNTEAFF. J is TRBJ1-1 and V is TRBV5-5; D gene ambiguous. V was cut by 4 bases and J by 2 bases, with 9 bases left in between. Germline V lookup: CDR1 SGHKS, CDR2 YYEKEE (reference sequence). The CDR3 totals 13 residues. Drawing the rest from reference TRBV5-5 and TRBJ1-1, the complete variable domain is DAGVTQSPTHLIKTRGQQVTLRCSPISGHKSVSWYQQVLGQGPQFIFQYYEKEERGRGNFPDRFSARQFPNYSSELNVNALLLGDSALYLCASSVMLNTEAFFGQGTRLTVV.

This clonotype showed up just a few times. This chain links TRBV30 with TRBJ1-2; no firm D call. CDR1 GTSNPN and CDR2 SVGIG come from the germline V gene (reference sequence). Deletions cut 0 bases from V and 3 bases from J, with 11 bases between. The CDR3 extends over 14 amino acids. CDR3 DNA sequence: TGTGCCTGGAGTGTACAGTCGGGATACTATGGCTACACCTTC. Protein product: CAWSVQSGYYGYTF.

The CDR3 protein is CATSSFGGTSEAFF. The DNA of the CDR3 is TGTGCCACCAGCAGTTTCGGGGGAACATCAGAAGCTTTCTTT. V gene TRBV15 combines with J gene TRBJ1-1, with D maybe TRBD1 (5 bases). Trimming took off 3 bases at V and 8 bases at J, with 16 bases between the two ends. The CDR3 is made up of 14 amino acids. Germline V CDR1 and CDR2: LNHNV, YYDKDF (reference sequence).

This clonotype was counted a few times. This chain links TRBV6-9 with TRBJ2-2, with 9 bases aligning to TRBD1. The ends lost 8 bases at V and 3 bases at J; junction bases unmatched: 1. The CDR3 extends over 13 amino acids. Germline CDR1 and CDR2: MNHGY and SVAAGI. CDR3 DNA: TGTGCCAGCGGGACAGGGTACACCGGGGAGCTGTTTTTT. Translated, it gives CASGTGYTGELFF.

This clonotype was counted between two and nine times. The chain employs TRBV11-2 and TRBJ2-7; 9 nucleotides match TRBD2. V gave up 5 bases and J gave up 6 bases; unmatched junction bases: 14. This CDR3 has 16 amino acids. Germline V lookup: CDR1 SGHAT, CDR2 FQNNGV. CDR3: CASSPWVDSGGAEQYF. The CDR3 DNA follows: TGTGCCAGCAGCCCGTGGGTTGATAGCGGGGGTGCCGAGCAGTACTTC.